This T cell receptor beta chain comes out of a study of cytomegalovirus exposure and HLA in healthy donors. For the study at large: A later analysis reported the same platform for the roughly 120 validation repertoires and the 650 to 750 first-cohort repertoires. The study's findings and limits: First-cohort TCR clusters tended to co-occur in the roughly 130 validation repertoires, a later analysis found.

The data were produced by immunoSEQ multiplex PCR, yet TCRdb's version contains in-frame clones alone and is incomplete. The repertoire holds 150,000 or so clones, with 94% as singletons. Germline assignment: CDR1 SGHNT and CDR2 YYREEE (reference sequence). V was clipped by 5 bases and J by 5 bases; unmatched bases: 10. CDR3 length: 16 residues. Comments on this clone: Antigen unknown.

The source of this sequence is a young man in good health and CMV-seropositive. The chain combines TRBV5-4 with TRBJ2-7, with 13 bases lining up with TRBD2. The sample comprised PBMCs. The CDR3 DNA is TGTGCCAGCAGACCTGGGACTAGCGGGATAATCCACGAGCAGTACTTC. It codes for CASRPGTSGIIHEQYF.